Listed below are T cell receptor beta chains from one sample, sequenced in a study of T cell repertoires in cytomegalovirus infection. One entry per CDR3 protein, called by TCRdb with MiXCR from the reads. There are hundreds of thousands of distinct CDR3 sequences in the sample; around 35% occur only once, and roughly 15% lies in the top ten. These receptors' antigens are unknown. The material was cultured PBMCs, obtained from culture after CMV antigen stimulation. The receptors stem from a human donor in good health (CMV status not recorded). Some clones in this sample may be carry-over from other donors' samples. Both conserved end residues are part of each CDR3. The D gene is left open where the match is weak. A clone size is listed for some rows: how often the clone was seen (once, few, many), or a class if it is expanded.

J gene,D gene,V gene,clone size,CDR3 DNA,CDR3 protein
TRBJ2-6,.,TRBV30,.,TGTGCCTGGAGAGCTCTGATCCCTGGGGCCAACGTCCTGACTTTC,CAWRALIPGANVLTF
TRBJ2-3,.,TRBV7-9,few,TGTGCCAGCAGCTTAGGTCCCGGAACGCAGTATTTT,CASSLGPGTQYF
TRBJ2-7,TRBD1,TRBV2,few,TGTGCCAGCATGACAGGGGCCAGCGAGCAGTACTTC,CASMTGASEQYF
TRBJ2-5,.,TRBV4-3,few,TGCGCCAGCAGCACGGGAGAGCAGGAGACCCAGTACTTC,CASSTGEQETQYF
TRBJ1-2,TRBD1,TRBV7-2,many,TGTGCCAGCAGCTTAGCGGACAGGCAATCTGGCTACACCTTC,CASSLADRQSGYTF
TRBJ2-2,TRBD2,TRBV6-2/TRBV6-3,.,TGTGCCAGCAGTTACTCCCCTTGGCGGGAGGCTAACACCGGGGAGCTGTTTTTT,CASSYSPWREANTGELFF
TRBJ2-2,TRBD2,TRBV27,.,TGTGCCAGCGCCCCTAGCGGGAGGCCTCACACCGGGGAGCTGTTTTTT,CASAPSGRPHTGELFF
TRBJ2-4,.,TRBV6-1,.,TGTGCCAGCAGTGAAAGGGCAGGCATAAACATTCAGTACTTC,CASSERAGINIQYF
TRBJ1-2,.,TRBV28,.,TGTGCCAGCATCTCATGGGGCCAGACCAACTATGGCTACACCTTC,CASISWGQTNYGYTF
TRBJ2-7,TRBD1,TRBV28,.,TGTGCCAGCAGTTTAACGCAGGGGGTGCAGTACTTC,CASSLTQGVQYF
TRBJ2-5,.,TRBV24-1,few,TGTGCCACCAGTGACCCCGGAATTCACACTCGGGAGACCCAGTACTTC,CATSDPGIHTRETQYF
TRBJ2-1,TRBD2,TRBV24-1,few,TGTGCCACCAGTGATCGACTAGCGGGGTCGTACAATGAGCAGTTCTTC,CATSDRLAGSYNEQFF
TRBJ2-1,TRBD2,TRBV27,few,TGTGCCAGCAGTTTATCGGTAGGACTAGCGGGAGGGTCAGTCAATGAGCAGTTCTTC,CASSLSVGLAGGSVNEQFF
TRBJ2-7,.,TRBV29-1,.,TGCAGCGTTGAGTCGGGATCGACCTACGAGCAGTACTTC,CSVESGSTYEQYF
TRBJ1-2,.,TRBV4-1,.,TGCGCCAGCAGCCAAGAGGGGGGGGCTGGTGGCTACACCTTC,CASSQEGGAGGYTF
TRBJ2-7,.,TRBV28,few,TGTGCCAGCAGGGCCAATGTCTTAGCCTACGAGCAGTACTTC,CASRANVLAYEQYF
TRBJ1-1,.,TRBV27,.,TGTGCCAGCAGTCCCATCCCTGGGGGGGCACCTGAAGCTTTCTTT,CASSPIPGGAPEAFF
TRBJ2-6,TRBD1,TRBV7-9,few,TGTGCCAGCAGCCGTAGTGGGACAGGGACCCTCTCTGGGGCCAACGTCCTGACTTTC,CASSRSGTGTLSGANVLTF
TRBJ2-3,.,TRBV12-3/TRBV12-4,few,TGTGCCAGCAGTCCGGACCGAGATACGCAGTATTTT,CASSPDRDTQYF
TRBJ2-5,TRBD2,TRBV10-3,many,TGTGCCATCAGTGGGACTAGCGGCCAAGAGACCCAGTACTTC,CAISGTSGQETQYF
TRBJ1-2,TRBD1,TRBV7-2,many,TGTGCCAGCAGCTTCGGACAGGGGGGAGTCTATGGCTACACCTTC,CASSFGQGGVYGYTF
TRBJ2-3,TRBD2,TRBV7-2,many,TGTGCCAGCAGCCAACTAGCGACTAGCACAGATACGCAGTATTTT,CASSQLATSTDTQYF
TRBJ1-5,.,TRBV19,.,TGTGCCAGTAGTAAAGGGAGTCAGCCCCAGCATTTT,CASSKGSQPQHF
TRBJ1-5,.,TRBV19,.,TGTGCCAGTAGTATGTTATCAGGGACTCAGCCCCAGCATTTT,CASSMLSGTQPQHF
TRBJ2-1,.,TRBV7-2,few,TGTGCCAGCAGCTTAGCGCCCCTAGCGAGCTCCTACAATGAGCAGTTCTTC,CASSLAPLASSYNEQFF
TRBJ2-1,.,TRBV28,few,TGTGCCAGCAGTCTAACCGGGACTGCGAATGAGCAGTTCTTC,CASSLTGTANEQFF
TRBJ1-2,.,TRBV20-1,.,TGCAGTGCTAGAGTTCAAGACATCAACTATGGCTACACCTTC,CSARVQDINYGYTF
TRBJ1-4,.,TRBV4-1,.,TGCGCCAGCAGCCACGGAGACAGCCCGACTAATGAAAAACTGTTTTTT,CASSHGDSPTNEKLFF
TRBJ2-7,TRBD2,TRBV7-2,many,TGTGCCAGCAGCGATAGCGGGAGTCACGAGCAGTACTTC,CASSDSGSHEQYF
TRBJ1-1,.,TRBV24-1,.,TGTGCCACCAGTGAAGGGGATTACACTGAAGCTTTCTTT,CATSEGDYTEAFF
TRBJ1-1,TRBD1,TRBV4-1,many,TGCGCCAGCAGCCATACGGGACAGGGGACTGAAGCTTTCTTT,CASSHTGQGTEAFF
TRBJ2-1,.,TRBV7-6,.,TGTGCCAGCAGCTTACCGACTGACTCCTACAATGAGCAGTTCTTC,CASSLPTDSYNEQFF
TRBJ2-5,.,TRBV7-2,few,TGTGCCAGCAGCTTAGATCGGGTCCGGGAGACCCAGTACTTC,CASSLDRVRETQYF
TRBJ2-1,TRBD2,TRBV29-1,.,TGCAGCGCGTCTATCGCGGGGGGCTTTGAGCAGTTCTTC,CSASIAGGFEQFF
TRBJ2-5,TRBD2,TRBV7-2,many,TGTGCCAGCAGCTGGACTAGCGGGAGGGAAGAGACCCAGTACTTC,CASSWTSGREETQYF
TRBJ2-3,.,TRBV20-1,.,TGCAGTGGCCTTGCGGGTACCCGAGATACGCAGTATTTT,CSGLAGTRDTQYF
TRBJ2-5,TRBD2,TRBV7-2,.,TGTGCCAGCAGCTTGCAGACTAGCGGAGAGACCCAGTACTTC,CASSLQTSGETQYF
TRBJ2-3,.,TRBV4-3,.,TGCGCCAGCAGCCAGGCTTCTTTAACAGATACGCAGTATTTT,CASSQASLTDTQYF
TRBJ1-2,.,TRBV28,many,TGTGCCAGCAGTCTCCCTGGAAACAACTATGGCTACACCTTC,CASSLPGNNYGYTF
TRBJ2-2,TRBD1,TRBV7-8,few,TGTGCCAGCAGCCACCCAAGGGACAGGACGAACACCGGGGAGCTGTTTTTT,CASSHPRDRTNTGELFF
TRBJ2-3,.,TRBV19,.,TGTGCCAGTAGTAAACCGGTTCGCGCTAGCACAGATACGCAGTATTTT,CASSKPVRASTDTQYF
TRBJ1-5,TRBD1,TRBV6-2/TRBV6-3,few,TGTGCCACCCTCCAGTTTCAGGGGGATCAGCCCCAGCATTTT,CATLQFQGDQPQHF
TRBJ1-5,TRBD1,TRBV28,.,TGTGCCAGCAGTTTAGGATGGGGACAGGGTCGTTACCAGCCCCAGCATTTT,CASSLGWGQGRYQPQHF
TRBJ2-7,.,TRBV28,once,TGTGCCAGCAGTTCCGGGGACCACTCCTACGAGCAGTACTTC,CASSSGDHSYEQYF
TRBJ2-3,.,TRBV5-6,once,TGTGCCAGCAGCTTGGGAGCGGTACACGAGGGAGATACGCAGTATTTT,CASSLGAVHEGDTQYF